One and the same sample provided the 9 T cell receptor beta chains below, sequenced in a study of blood T cell repertoires in COVID-19. Repertoires were generated with immunoSEQ multiplex PCR, while TCRdb's copy carries only in-frame clones and drops some. The sample includes 50,000 to 75,000 clones, roughly 90% of them seen just once. Sequences were obtained from peripheral blood. These receptors originate from a man older than 75 in a cohort sampled during active COVID-19.

A few counts support this clone. The chain uses TRBV5-5 and TRBJ1-5; D is undetermined. The V gene lost 0 bases and the J gene lost 5 bases, with 12 bases spanning the gap. The CDR3 runs to 15 residues. CDR1 and CDR2 (germline): SGHKS, YYEKEE (reference sequence). The DNA for the CDR3 is TGTGCCAGCAGCTTGGGTCTGGGCCTCCATCAGCCCCAGCATTTT. This sequence encodes CASSLGLGLHQPQHF.

The gene calls are TRBV6-1 and TRBJ1-5; tentatively, D is TRBD1 (6 bases). The CDR3 is 17 residues long. Germline CDR1 MNHNS, CDR2 SASEGT. V was clipped by 0 bases and J by 2 bases, with 14 bases between them. The CDR3 nucleotides read TGTGCCAGCAGTGAAGCGCTAGGGGGGGCTGGCAATCAGCCCCAGCATTTT. Amino acids: CASSEALGGAGNQPQHF.

This chain connects TRBV19 to TRBJ2-7; 10 positions agree with TRBD1. CDR3 length: 14 amino acids. Germline V CDR1 and CDR2: LNHDA, SQIVND (reference sequence). Losses at the gene ends were 6 bases for V and 7 bases for J; bases not matched to a gene: 9. CDR3 amino acids: CASRNNDRGREQYF. CDR3 nucleotides: TGTGCCAGTAGGAATAACGACAGGGGGCGAGAGCAGTACTTC.

The gene calls are TRBV14 and TRBJ2-7, with D hard to call. Deletions cut 1 base from V and 3 bases from J, with 7 bases between. The CDR3 contains 13 residues. Germline values: CDR1 SGHDN, CDR2 FVKESK. The chain's CDR3 is CASSQVRRYEQYF. In DNA form, the CDR3 reads TGTGCCAGCAGCCAAGTGCGGCGCTACGAGCAGTACTTC.

The rearrangement links TRBV9 to TRBJ1-4, with TRBD1 identical over 8 bases. From germline, CDR1 is SGDLS and CDR2 YYNGEE. The CDR3 length is 18 residues. After removal of 0 bases from V and 8 bases from J, the junction contained 15 bases not matched to a gene. CDR3 loop: CASSVGPQDRGAGEKLFF. The CDR3 DNA reads TGTGCCAGCAGCGTAGGTCCCCAAGACAGGGGAGCCGGCGAAAAACTGTTTTTT.

The CDR3 DNA follows: TGTGCCAGCAGCTTAGTGTGTCTAGCGGGCACAGATACGCAGTATTTT. Amino acids: CASSLVCLAGTDTQYF. The chain joins TRBV7-4 to TRBJ2-3; 7 bases match TRBD2. Germline V gene sequence: CDR1 SGHVT, CDR2 SQSDAQ. The CDR3 runs 16 residues. V was clipped by 1 base and J by 1 base; unmatched bases: 5.

The chain links TRBV6-2 or TRBV6-3 to TRBJ2-3; TRBD1 matches 8 bases. Germline V gene data show CDR1 as MNHEY and CDR2 as SVGEGT. Trimming took 6 bases from V and 5 from J; bases not matched to a gene: 7. This CDR3 region has 14 residues. The CDR3 DNA sequence: TGTGCCAGCAGCCAGGACAGGGTGGGAGATACGCAGTATTTT. Amino acids: CASSQDRVGDTQYF.

This clone was counted a few times. The CDR3 DNA reads TGTGCCAGCAGCATAACAGGGTATCACCAAGAGACCCAGTACTTC. It is translated as CASSITGYHQETQYF. The rearrangement links TRBV7-8 to TRBJ2-5; D is perhaps TRBD1 (6 bases). This CDR3 region has 15 residues. V was trimmed by 5 bases and J by 0 bases, leaving 13 bases between them. Germline V CDR1 and CDR2: SGHVS, FQNEAQ.

The rearrangement links TRBV9 to TRBJ2-2, with D possibly matching TRBD2 (6 bases). Germline CDR1 is SGDLS and CDR2 is YYNGEE. The CDR3 has 17 residues. V was cut by 0 bases and J by 2 bases, with 14 bases left in between. The DNA of the CDR3 is TGTGCCAGCAGCGTAGTCACCGGGACTCTAAACACCGGGGAGCTGTTTTTT. Its protein is CASSVVTGTLNTGELFF.